This TCR beta chain was found in a study of T cells after posttransplantation cyclophosphamide. Whole-study findings and limits: Skin or GI-infiltrating T cells shared few TRB sequences with blood. After PTCy, TRB diversity resembled that of CNI/methotrexate controls. Donor-recipient repertoire similarity was low at 1-2 months, rising over year one.

This clone was seen ten or more times. The target antigen is unknown. Trimming cost V 1 base and J 5 bases; bases outside gene matches: 0. This CDR3 has 13 amino acids. Germline assignment: CDR1 SGHDT and CDR2 YYEEEE. A marrow graft followed busulfan-fludarabine conditioning, with cyclophosphamide on days +3 and +4. Clones were sequenced by immunoSEQ multiplex PCR, and TCRdb holds only the in-frame ones, with some missing. The profile covers about 7,200 clones, none occurring a single time. The TCR originated in a female patient aged 50 to 65 who received an allogeneic stem cell transplant from an unrelated donor, was CMV-positive, and had acute GVHD only. Some T cells may trace back to the graft donor. Sample: PBMCs, taken after allogeneic stem cell transplant with posttransplant cyclophosphamide. The chain couples TRBV5-6 to TRBJ2-3, with TRBD2 matching over 8 bases. CDR3 DNA: TGTGCCAGCAGCTTGAGCGGGAGAGATACGCAGTATTTT. Protein sequence: CASSLSGRDTQYF.